The clone carrying this T cell receptor (beta chain) was counted a single time. The data originate from a study of blood T cell repertoires in COVID-19. With 6 bases removed from V and 7 bases from J, the gap between germline ends came to 12 bases. Germline loops: CDR1 DFQATT, CDR2 SNEGSKA (reference sequence). There are 11 residues in the CDR3. Profiling relied on immunoSEQ multiplex PCR, and the TCRdb table lists in-frame clones only, not all of them. This sample has 200,000 or so clones, with under 90% found just once. Material for sequencing was peripheral blood. The gene calls are TRBV20-1 and TRBJ1-2; D might be TRBD1 (6 bases). The receptor's source is a man aged 60-69 years who had recovered from COVID-19. The chain's CDR3 is CSARARGGYTF. Written as DNA, the CDR3 is TGCAGTGCCCGCGCCAGGGGTGGCTACACCTTC.